The 22 T cell receptor beta chains given below trace back to one sample, sequenced in a study of vaccination and CD4 T cells after COVID-19. No antigen is known for these receptors. Once obtained from cultured CD4+ T cells, the DNA was sequenced using the Oncomine TCR Beta short-read assay. TCRdb re-analysed the PCR reads in MiXCR, keeping a single row per CDR3 protein. Of over 15,000 distinct CDR3 sequences detected, about 46% appear once; the ten largest clones hold over 6%. The treatment: roughly 10-day PBMC culture with coronavirus spike peptide pools or control peptides (ViraFEST assay). This material consisted of CD4+ T cells from blood, cultured in vitro, taken after SARS-CoV-2 vaccination. These receptors all stem from a human donor who had recovered from COVID-19.

The genes are TRBV6-2 or TRBV6-3 and TRBJ1-2; D is ambiguous. V lost 0 bases to trimming and J lost 2 bases, with 10 bases between them. The CDR3 covers 15 residues. CDR1 MNHEY and CDR2 SVGEGT come from the germline V gene. CDR3 nucleotides: TGTGCCAGCAGTTACTCGGCTGGAGGGAACTATGGCTACACCTTC. Translating it yields CASSYSAGGNYGYTF.

The chain couples TRBV6-1 to TRBJ2-5; 12 nucleotides line up with TRBD2. The CDR3 has 18 amino acids. Per the germline V gene, CDR1 is MNHNS and CDR2 is SASEGT. J gave up 0 bases and V 1 base, and 6 bases lay outside the gene matches. The CDR3 nucleotides are TGTGCCAGCAGTGAAGGCCGGACTAGCGGGGAGTACCAAGAGACCCAGTACTTC. Encoded protein: CASSEGRTSGEYQETQYF.

This clonotype was seen a few times. The DNA of the CDR3 is TGTGCCAGCAGTCCTATTAGCGGGAGGTCCCTTCTGAGTCCCGGGGAGCTGTTTTTT. Translating gives CASSPISGRSLLSPGELFF. The genes are TRBV27 and TRBJ2-2; 10 bases map to TRBD2. The V gene end was trimmed by 5 bases and the J gene end by 6 bases; junction bases not matched to a gene: 18. The CDR3 runs 19 residues. Per the germline V gene, CDR1 is MNHEY and CDR2 is SMNVEV (reference sequence).

This chain uses TRBV7-2 with TRBJ2-5; D is possibly TRBD1 (7 bases). The germline V and J ends were trimmed by 3 bases and 4 bases, with 15 bases remaining between them. The germline CDR1 and CDR2 sequences are SGHTA and FQGNSA. The CDR3 loop spans 15 amino acids. The DNA of the CDR3 is TGTGCCAGCAGCTTGGGCAACCAGGGGGGAGAGACCCAGTACTTC. Translated: CASSLGNQGGETQYF.

The chain links TRBV5-4 to TRBJ2-1, with TRBD1 matching 7 bases. CDR1 SGHNT and CDR2 YYREEE come from the germline V gene (reference sequence). CDR3 size: 15 residues. V shed 1 base and J 3 bases; nucleotides not matched to a gene: 4. The DNA of the CDR3 is TGTGCCAGCAGCTTGTCACAGGGGTTCTACAATGAGCAGTTCTTC. Translation gives CASSLSQGFYNEQFF.

The chain links TRBV7-6 to TRBJ2-5, with TRBD2 matching 7 bases. The CDR3 runs 16 residues. V shed 4 bases, J shed 5 bases, and the junction held 13 bases outside the gene matches. In germline, CDR1 is SGHVS, CDR2 FNYEAQ. This chain's CDR3 is CASSSIPAGEWETQYF. CDR3 DNA sequence: TGTGCCAGCAGCTCGATCCCTGCGGGGGAGTGGGAGACCCAGTACTTC.

This clonotype counts as medium-sized. The chain recombines TRBV28 with TRBJ2-3; D possibly corresponds to TRBD2 (5 bases). The CDR3 loop spans 15 amino acids. CDR1 is MDHEN and CDR2 is SYDVKM in the germline V gene. Trimming shortened V by 4 bases and J by 4 bases, and 15 bases separated the two germline ends. The CDR3 here is CASSYALERADTQYF. CDR3 coding DNA: TGTGCCAGCAGTTACGCCCTAGAGAGGGCAGATACGCAGTATTTT.

The chain couples TRBV29-1 to TRBJ2-3; 12 bases line up with TRBD2. The CDR3 runs to 13 residues. Germline V lookup: CDR1 SQVTM, CDR2 ANQGSEA. Germline trimming cut 6 bases from V and 6 bases from J; bases unmatched to any gene: 4. The CDR3 protein is CSVRTSGADTQYF. CDR3 DNA: TGCAGCGTCAGGACTAGCGGGGCCGATACGCAGTATTTT.

This clonotype was detected a few times. The genes are TRBV24-1 and TRBJ2-5, with TRBD2 identical over 10 bases. Looked up from germline, CDR1 is KGHDR and CDR2 is SFDVKD. J gave up 9 bases and V 2 bases, and 11 bases lay outside the gene matches. The CDR3 sequence is 16 residues long. CDR3 DNA sequence: TGTGCCACCAGTGATTCCGGCCCTAGCGGGGGCCTGGCCCAGTACTTC. Translation: CATSDSGPSGGLAQYF.

This sequence joins TRBV20-1 and TRBJ1-6; D ambiguous. V lost 5 bases to trimming and J lost 0 bases, with 17 bases between them. CDR1 is DFQATT and CDR2 is SNEGSKA in the germline V gene (reference sequence). The CDR3 runs to 17 residues. This CDR3 reads CSAAAGRASSYNSPLHF. CDR3 DNA sequence: TGCAGTGCTGCTGCCGGACGGGCGAGCTCCTATAATTCACCCCTCCACTTT.

There are a few counts of this clonotype. The J gene is TRBJ1-6, the V gene TRBV20-1, with D maybe TRBD1 (5 bases). Trimming cost V 3 bases and J 2 bases, with 20 bases left between them. There are 18 residues in the CDR3. Germline CDR1 is DFQATT and CDR2 is SNEGSKA (reference sequence). The CDR3 loop reads CSARGPLQVSPYNSPLHF. As DNA, the CDR3 is TGCAGTGCTAGGGGTCCCCTACAGGTTTCTCCCTATAATTCACCCCTCCACTTT.

The rearrangement uses TRBV20-1 and TRBJ1-1; a weak D match, TRBD1 (5 bases). CDR3 length equals 16 residues. The germline V gene encodes CDR1 DFQATT and CDR2 SNEGSKA (reference sequence). V was trimmed by 1 base and J by 1 base, leaving 16 bases between them. The CDR3, as DNA: TGCAGTGCTAGAGGCCAGGGAAACTCGTGGAACACTGAAGCTTTCTTT. Encoded protein: CSARGQGNSWNTEAFF.

This clonotype has a handful of counts. V and J are TRBV20-1 and TRBJ2-2; 8 bases fit TRBD1. V gave up 0 bases and J gave up 3 bases; unmatched junction bases: 9. CDR1 and CDR2 (germline): DFQATT, SNEGSKA (reference sequence). There are 17 residues in the CDR3. Written as DNA, the CDR3 is TGCAGTGCTAGAGATAGTGCAGGACAGGGTCACACCGGGGAGCTGTTTTTT. Its protein is CSARDSAGQGHTGELFF.

The chain joins TRBV28 to TRBJ2-1, with 8 bases lining up with TRBD1. V lost 6 bases to trimming and J lost 6 bases; unmatched junction nucleotides: 10. CDR1 and CDR2 (germline): MDHEN, SYDVKM. CDR3 length: 15 residues. The CDR3 region has the DNA TGTGCCAGCAGAAATGACAGGGGTTGGGGCAATGAGCAGTTCTTC. Protein product: CASRNDRGWGNEQFF.

In its sample, this clonotype was seen a few times. The J gene is TRBJ2-7, the V gene TRBV6-2 or TRBV6-3; no firm D call. V was trimmed by 6 bases and J by 4 bases, leaving 16 bases between them. Germline V gene data show CDR1 as MNHEY and CDR2 as SVGEGT. The CDR3 loop spans 14 amino acids. As DNA, the CDR3 is TGTGCCAGCAGGCTAGAGGCGCGGATGTACGAGCAGTACTTC. Protein product: CASRLEARMYEQYF.

The rearrangement joins TRBV7-6 to TRBJ2-5; tentatively, D is TRBD2 (5 bases). V lost 5 bases, J lost 5 bases, and 21 bases lay in between. The length of the CDR3 is 16 residues. Germline V gene data show CDR1 as SGHVS and CDR2 as FNYEAQ. The chain's CDR3 is CASSQKYYGERETQYF. DNA for the CDR3: TGTGCCAGCAGCCAAAAATACTATGGGGAGCGGGAGACCCAGTACTTC. The complete variable domain, with remaining parts taken from reference TRBV7-6 and TRBJ2-5, reads GAGVSQSPRYKVTKRGQDVALRCDPISGHVSLYWYRQALGQGPEFLTYFNYEAQQDKSGLPNDRFSAERPEGSISTLTIQRTEQRDSAMYRCASSQKYYGERETQYFGPGTRLLVL.

The chain carries TRBV18 and TRBJ2-2; D is undetermined. This CDR3 comprises 15 residues. Germline loops: CDR1 KGHSH, CDR2 LQKENI. The ends were cut back, 5 bases at V and 1 base at J, with 11 bases in the middle. This CDR3 is CASSKRVVNTGELFF. CDR3 nucleotide sequence: TGTGCCAGCTCAAAAAGAGTAGTGAACACCGGGGAGCTGTTTTTT. The complete variable domain, with remaining parts taken from reference TRBV18 and TRBJ2-2, reads NAGVMQNPRHLVRRRGQEARLRCSPMKGHSHVYWYRQLPEEGLKFMVYLQKENIIDESGMPKERFSAEFPKEGPSILRIQQVVRGDSAAYFCASSKRVVNTGELFFGEGSRLTVL.

J is TRBJ2-1 and V is TRBV2, with D hard to call. This CDR3 region has 14 residues. The germline V and J ends were trimmed by 1 base and 2 bases, with 6 bases remaining between them. Germline V gene lookup returns CDR1 SNHLY and CDR2 FYNNEI. The CDR3 is CASSEGTAYNEQFF. The CDR3, as DNA: TGTGCCAGCAGTGAAGGCACAGCCTACAATGAGCAGTTCTTC.

V is TRBV7-6 and J is TRBJ1-1; a weak D match, TRBD1 (6 bases). Germline V CDR1 and CDR2: SGHVS, FNYEAQ. V was cut by 9 bases and J by 0 bases, with 20 bases left in between. The CDR3 has 16 residues. In DNA form, the CDR3 reads TGTGCCAGTACTATGGGGGGCATGTCGATGAACACTGAAGCTTTCTTT. This encodes CASTMGGMSMNTEAFF.

CDR3 sequence (DNA): TGTGCCAGCAGTTTTGAAGTTTGGAAGACTACTAGCTCGGAGACCCAGTACTTC. Protein: CASSFEVWKTTSSETQYF. The chain combines TRBV28 with TRBJ2-5, with D perhaps matching TRBD2 (6 bases). The CDR3 extends over 18 amino acids. CDR1 and CDR2 (germline): MDHEN, SYDVKM. V was pared by 3 bases and J by 5 bases, with 25 bases between.

The chain joins TRBV5-1 to TRBJ2-3, with D hard to call. The CDR3 is 15 amino acids. Trimming stripped 4 bases from V and 2 bases from J, with 14 bases between. In germline, CDR1 is SGHRS, CDR2 YFSETQ. The CDR3 here is CASSTDARLTDTQYF. The CDR3 DNA sequence: TGCGCCAGCAGCACGGATGCCAGACTCACAGATACGCAGTATTTT.

The table lists this clonotype with a few counts. The V call is TRBV20-1, the J call TRBJ2-7, with 10 bases aligning to TRBD2. The germline V gene encodes CDR1 DFQATT and CDR2 SNEGSKA (reference sequence). The trim removed 6 bases at V and 7 bases at J, leaving 15 bases unmatched. CDR3 length: 15 amino acids. CDR3 residues: CSAEKEAGGPWEQYF. The CDR3 DNA reads TGCAGTGCGGAAAAAGAAGCGGGAGGGCCATGGGAGCAGTACTTC.